The following is a T cell receptor beta chain sequence with its context. No antigen is known for it. No base quality values were provided; no much bigger clone lies one nucleotide off. These data belong to a study of a mutant IDH1 vaccine in newly diagnosed glioma (dated by TCRdb to the early 2020s). Study-level background: Of the approximately 33 treated patients, 62.5% were male and roughly 38% were female, and a mean age of roughly 37 years was recorded. Before enrollment, most patients had been given radiochemotherapy with temozolomide as standard therapy, while the rest had received either radiotherapy alone or temozolomide alone. Peripheral blood samples were drawn at six visits, namely V03 (baseline), V05, V07, V10, V12 and V13. For exploratory analyses, around 26 treated patients had longitudinal TCRB deep sequencing done wherever samples were available. Study-wide findings and limitations: Selection of PBMC samples for TCRB deep sequencing was based on availability. The authors noted that analyses of patient blood samples could not be reproduced because of sample limitations. Immune responses induced by the vaccine were seen in around 93% of patients across multiple MHC alleles. Changes in the top peripheral T cell clonotypes picked up by TCRB sequencing did not appear to be linked to pseudoprogression.

The sample's time point label, in plain terms: baseline, week 1 (first vaccination visit). The sample's treatment or condition, from its label and the paper: pre-vaccination baseline after standard-of-care therapy. All donors had newly diagnosed IDH1-mutant astrocytomas of WHO grade 3 or 4 that showed loss of nuclear ATRX. The samples were drawn from NOA16, a multicentre, single-arm, open-label phase I trial in Germany that tested a mutant IDH1 peptide vaccine in humans for the first time. For immunogenicity testing, the blood drawn at visit V03 was used as the baseline sample. The DNeasy Blood and Tissue Kit was used to extract genomic DNA from EDTA blood for TCRB sequencing. In the germline V gene, CDR1 corresponds to SGDLS and CDR2 to YYNGEE. The CDR3 spans 14 residues, from the cysteine through the phenylalanine. The sequence is cut down to CDR3 DNA, 42 bases in frame from base 1. V and J lose 0 bases and 0 bases, and a span of 7 bases separates them.

Library creation used the immunoSEQ multiplex PCR assay. The hsTCRB Kit was used according to the manufacturer's protocol to amplify rearranged TCR beta chain sequences. Sequencing of TCRB libraries was carried out on an Illumina MiSeq. In the source study's methods: The kit vendor's proprietary platform handled demultiplexing, trimming and gene mapping. This immuneACCESS table, as held by TCRdb, lists in-frame sequences with V and J called but not all clones. Of the missing ones, under half trace to an unresolved V gene in checked studies; the others have no known cause. The V and J calls and clone size come from that table; D and trimming were worked out from the DNA. In this sample the table shows around 88,000 clones, roughly 77% of which occur a single time. The ten top clones hold roughly 7% of the sample.

This receptor was obtained from a man between 40 and 49 years old with glioma. This material consisted of PBMCs, taken from a glioma patient treated with radiotherapy, temozolomide or both. The rearrangement combines TRBV9 with TRBJ2-7; the D gene is unclear. The CDR3 region: CASSVGPSSYEQYF. The DNA sequence is as follows: TGTGCCAGCAGCGTAGGCCCGTCCTCCTACGAGCAGTACTTC.